The TCR beta chain described here comes from a study of Ad26.COV2.S vaccination and SARS-CoV-2 variants. Across the whole study: Donor allocation was to the COV1001 Ad26.COV2.S trial arm.

Repertoires were generated with immunoSEQ multiplex PCR, while TCRdb's copy carries only in-frame clones and drops some. The sample has 300,000 to 400,000 clones, approximately 80% seen once. As to treatment: roughly 19 received Ad26.COV2.S at low or high dose, single or two shots; several received placebo; per-sample allocation not given. At day 63 after the first vaccine or placebo injection, samples were drawn. This CDR3 comprises 12 residues. CDR1 and CDR2 (germline): SGHTA, FQGNSA. V was clipped by 3 bases and J by 13 bases, with 15 bases between them. This clonotype originated in a person aged 18 to 65 who received the Ad26.COV2.S COVID-19 vaccine or a placebo. The sample was peripheral blood, taken in a trial of Ad26.COV2.S vaccine versus placebo. J is TRBJ1-2 and V is TRBV7-2; no definite D call. The CDR3 DNA is TGTGCCAGCAGCTTGAACAGCCCCCTCGCCACCTTC. Protein sequence: CASSLNSPLATF.